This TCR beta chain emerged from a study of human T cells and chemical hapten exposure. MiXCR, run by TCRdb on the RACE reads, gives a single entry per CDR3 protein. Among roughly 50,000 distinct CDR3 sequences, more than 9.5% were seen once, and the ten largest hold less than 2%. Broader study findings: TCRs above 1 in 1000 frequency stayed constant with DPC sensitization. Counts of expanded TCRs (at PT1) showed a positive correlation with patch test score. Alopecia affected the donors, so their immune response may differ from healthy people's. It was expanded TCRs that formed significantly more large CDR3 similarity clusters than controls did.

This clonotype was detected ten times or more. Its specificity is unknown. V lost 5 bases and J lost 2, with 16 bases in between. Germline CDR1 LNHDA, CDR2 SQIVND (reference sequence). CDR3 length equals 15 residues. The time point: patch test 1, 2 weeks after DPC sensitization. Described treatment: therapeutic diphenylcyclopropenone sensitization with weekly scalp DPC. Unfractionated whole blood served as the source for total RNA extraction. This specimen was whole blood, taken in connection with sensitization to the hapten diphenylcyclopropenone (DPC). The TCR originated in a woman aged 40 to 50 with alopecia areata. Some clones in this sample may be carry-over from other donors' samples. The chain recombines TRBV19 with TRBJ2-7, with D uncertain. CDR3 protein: CASSATLEPAYEQYF. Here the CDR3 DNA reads TGTGCCAGTAGTGCAACCCTCGAACCGGCCTACGAGCAGTACTTC.